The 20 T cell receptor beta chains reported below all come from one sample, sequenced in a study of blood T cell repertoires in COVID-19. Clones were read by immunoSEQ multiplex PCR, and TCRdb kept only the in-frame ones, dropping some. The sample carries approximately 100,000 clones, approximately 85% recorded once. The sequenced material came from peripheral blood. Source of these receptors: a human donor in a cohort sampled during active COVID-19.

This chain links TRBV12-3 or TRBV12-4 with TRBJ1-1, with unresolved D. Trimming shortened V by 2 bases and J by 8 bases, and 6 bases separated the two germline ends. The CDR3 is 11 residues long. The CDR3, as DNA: TGTGCCAGCAGTTTAACAGAAGAAGCTTTCTTT. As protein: CASSLTEEAFF.

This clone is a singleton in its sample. The CDR3 spells CATSDLTSPGSRQFF. CDR3 DNA: TGTGCCACCAGTGATTTGACTAGCCCCGGTAGCAGGCAGTTCTTC. The genes are TRBV24-1 and TRBJ2-1, with D perhaps matching TRBD2 (6 bases). The CDR3 is 15 amino acids. V was shortened by 0 bases and J by 12 bases, with 17 bases between the two germline ends. Germline V lookup: CDR1 KGHDR, CDR2 SFDVKD.

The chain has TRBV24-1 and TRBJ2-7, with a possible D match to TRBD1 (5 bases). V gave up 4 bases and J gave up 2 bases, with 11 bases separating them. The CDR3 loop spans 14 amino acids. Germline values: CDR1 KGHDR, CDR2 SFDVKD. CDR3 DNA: TGTGCCACCAGTGACGGCCGACAGACCTACGAGCAGTACTTC. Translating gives CATSDGRQTYEQYF.

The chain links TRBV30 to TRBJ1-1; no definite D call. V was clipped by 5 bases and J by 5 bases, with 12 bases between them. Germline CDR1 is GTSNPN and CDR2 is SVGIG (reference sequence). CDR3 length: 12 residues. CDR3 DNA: TGTGCCTGGGGTCTTTTGGCTACTGAAGCTTTCTTT. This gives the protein CAWGLLATEAFF.

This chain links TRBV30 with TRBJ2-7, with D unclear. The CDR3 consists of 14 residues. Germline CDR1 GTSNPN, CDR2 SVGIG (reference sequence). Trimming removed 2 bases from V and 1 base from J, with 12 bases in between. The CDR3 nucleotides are TGTGCCTGGAGTACCCTAATTCCTTCCTACGAGCAGTACTTC. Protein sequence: CAWSTLIPSYEQYF.

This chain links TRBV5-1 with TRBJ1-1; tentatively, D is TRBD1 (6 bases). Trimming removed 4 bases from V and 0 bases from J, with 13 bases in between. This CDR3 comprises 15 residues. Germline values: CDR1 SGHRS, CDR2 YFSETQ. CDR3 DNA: TGCGCCAGCAGCCCAGGGGCGGCCATGAACACTGAAGCTTTCTTT. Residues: CASSPGAAMNTEAFF. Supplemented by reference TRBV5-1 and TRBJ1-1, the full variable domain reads KAGVTQTPRYLIKTRGQQVTLSCSPISGHRSVSWYQQTPGQGLQFLFEYFSETQRNKGNFPGRFSGRQFSNSRSEMNVSTLELGDSALYLCASSPGAAMNTEAFFGQGTRLTVV.

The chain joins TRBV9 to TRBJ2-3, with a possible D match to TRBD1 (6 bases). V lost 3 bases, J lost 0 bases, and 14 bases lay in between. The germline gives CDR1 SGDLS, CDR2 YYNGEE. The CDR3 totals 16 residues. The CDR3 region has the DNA TGTGCCAGCAGCGCTACTTACAGGGCTAGCACAGATACGCAGTATTTT. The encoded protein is CASSATYRASTDTQYF.

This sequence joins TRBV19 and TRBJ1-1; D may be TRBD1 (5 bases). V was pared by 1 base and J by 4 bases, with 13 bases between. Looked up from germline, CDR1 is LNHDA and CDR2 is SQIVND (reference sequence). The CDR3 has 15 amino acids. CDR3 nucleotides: TGTGCCAGTAGTATAGTTCCAGGGCGGGGCACTGAAGCTTTCTTT. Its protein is CASSIVPGRGTEAFF. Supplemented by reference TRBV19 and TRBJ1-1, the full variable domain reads DGGITQSPKYLFRKEGQNVTLSCEQNLNHDAMYWYRQDPGQGLRLIYYSQIVNDFQKGDIAEGYSVSREKKESFPLTVTSAQKNPTAFYLCASSIVPGRGTEAFFGQGTRLTVV.

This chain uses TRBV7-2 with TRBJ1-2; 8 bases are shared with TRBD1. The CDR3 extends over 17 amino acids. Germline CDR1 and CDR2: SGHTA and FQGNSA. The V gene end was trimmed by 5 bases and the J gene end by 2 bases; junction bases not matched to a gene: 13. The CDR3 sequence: CASSPQGAKATNYGYTF. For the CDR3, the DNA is TGTGCCAGCAGCCCTCAGGGGGCGAAGGCGACGAACTATGGCTACACCTTC.

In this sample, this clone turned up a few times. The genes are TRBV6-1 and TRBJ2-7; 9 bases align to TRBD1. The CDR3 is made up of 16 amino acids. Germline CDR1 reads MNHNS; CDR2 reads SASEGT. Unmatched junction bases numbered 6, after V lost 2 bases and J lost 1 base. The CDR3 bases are TGTGCCAGCAGTGAATGGGCGGGACAGGGATCCTACGAGCAGTACTTC. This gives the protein CASSEWAGQGSYEQYF.

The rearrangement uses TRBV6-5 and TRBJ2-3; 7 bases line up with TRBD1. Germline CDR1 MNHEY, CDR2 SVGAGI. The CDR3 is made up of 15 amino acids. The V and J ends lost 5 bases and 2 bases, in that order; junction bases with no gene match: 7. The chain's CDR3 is CASSLGRGNTDTQYF. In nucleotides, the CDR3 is TGTGCCAGCAGTCTAGGCAGGGGGAACACAGATACGCAGTATTTT.

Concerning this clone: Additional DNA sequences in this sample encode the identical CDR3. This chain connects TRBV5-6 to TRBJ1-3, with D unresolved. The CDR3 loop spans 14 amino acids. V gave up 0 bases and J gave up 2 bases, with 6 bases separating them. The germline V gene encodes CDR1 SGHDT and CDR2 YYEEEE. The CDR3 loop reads CASSLAGAGNTIYF. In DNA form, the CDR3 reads TGTGCCAGCAGCTTGGCCGGGGCTGGAAACACCATATATTTT.

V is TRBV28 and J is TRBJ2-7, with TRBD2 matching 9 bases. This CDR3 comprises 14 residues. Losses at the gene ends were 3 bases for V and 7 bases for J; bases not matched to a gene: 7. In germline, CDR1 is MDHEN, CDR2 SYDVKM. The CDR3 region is CASSLEREAGEQYF. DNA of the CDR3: TGTGCCAGCAGTTTGGAGCGGGAGGCTGGAGAGCAGTACTTC.

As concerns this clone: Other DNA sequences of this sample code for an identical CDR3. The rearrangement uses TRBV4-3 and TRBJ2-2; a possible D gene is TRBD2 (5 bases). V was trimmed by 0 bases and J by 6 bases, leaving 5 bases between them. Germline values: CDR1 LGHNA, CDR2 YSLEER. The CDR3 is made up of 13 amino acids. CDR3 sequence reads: CASSQERAGELFF. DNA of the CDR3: TGCGCCAGCAGCCAAGAGCGGGCCGGGGAGCTGTTTTTT.

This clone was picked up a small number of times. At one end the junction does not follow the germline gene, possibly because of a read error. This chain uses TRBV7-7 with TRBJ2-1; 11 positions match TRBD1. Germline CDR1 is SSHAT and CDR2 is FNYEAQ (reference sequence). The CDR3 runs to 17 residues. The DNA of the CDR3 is TGTGCTAGCAGCTTAGGTTTGGGACAGGGGGTTCGGAATGAGCAGTTCTTC. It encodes CASSLGLGQGVRNEQFF.

CDR3: CASSYLPPGGGQFF. DNA of the CDR3: TGTGCCAGCAGTTATTTACCCCCCGGCGGGGGGCAGTTCTTC. This chain joins TRBV6-2 or TRBV6-3 and TRBJ2-1; 7 bases map to TRBD2. V shed 3 bases and J 12 bases; nucleotides not matched to a gene: 11. This CDR3 is 14 amino acids long. Germline CDR1 MNHEY, CDR2 SVGEGT.

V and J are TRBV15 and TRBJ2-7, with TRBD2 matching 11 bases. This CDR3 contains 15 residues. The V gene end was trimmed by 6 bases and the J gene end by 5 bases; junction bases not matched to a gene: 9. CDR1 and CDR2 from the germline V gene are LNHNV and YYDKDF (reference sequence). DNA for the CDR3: TGTGCCACCAGGGATCCGACTAGCGGGAACCACGAGCAGTACTTC. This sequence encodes CATRDPTSGNHEQYF. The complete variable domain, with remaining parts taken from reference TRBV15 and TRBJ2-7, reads DAMVIQNPRYQVTQFGKPVTLSCSQTLNHNVMYWYQQKSSQAPKLLFHYYDKDFNNEADTPDNFQSRRPNTSFCFLDIRSPGLGDTAMYLCATRDPTSGNHEQYFGPGTRLTVT.

The CDR3 DNA reads TGTGCCTGGAGTGTTTATATGAGCTCCTATAATTCACCCCTCCACTTT. This gives the protein CAWSVYMSSYNSPLHF. The chain uses TRBV30 and TRBJ1-6; D is unresolved. The CDR3 contains 16 residues. Trimming shortened V by 0 bases and J by 0 bases, and 9 bases separated the two germline ends. The V gene's germline CDR1 is GTSNPN and CDR2 SVGIG (reference sequence).

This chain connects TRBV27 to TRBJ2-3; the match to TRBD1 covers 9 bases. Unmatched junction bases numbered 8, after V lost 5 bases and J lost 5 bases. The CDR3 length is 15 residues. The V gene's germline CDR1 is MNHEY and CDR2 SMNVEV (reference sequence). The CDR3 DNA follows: TGTGCCAGCAGTCGACAGGGGGAGTGGGGAGATACGCAGTATTTT. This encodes CASSRQGEWGDTQYF.

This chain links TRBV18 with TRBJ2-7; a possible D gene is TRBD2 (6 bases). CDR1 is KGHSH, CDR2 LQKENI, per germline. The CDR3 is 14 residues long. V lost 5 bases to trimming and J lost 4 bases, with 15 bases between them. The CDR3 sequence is CASSVGGTTYEQYF. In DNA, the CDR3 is TGTGCCAGCTCAGTTGGGGGGACGACTTACGAGCAGTACTTC.